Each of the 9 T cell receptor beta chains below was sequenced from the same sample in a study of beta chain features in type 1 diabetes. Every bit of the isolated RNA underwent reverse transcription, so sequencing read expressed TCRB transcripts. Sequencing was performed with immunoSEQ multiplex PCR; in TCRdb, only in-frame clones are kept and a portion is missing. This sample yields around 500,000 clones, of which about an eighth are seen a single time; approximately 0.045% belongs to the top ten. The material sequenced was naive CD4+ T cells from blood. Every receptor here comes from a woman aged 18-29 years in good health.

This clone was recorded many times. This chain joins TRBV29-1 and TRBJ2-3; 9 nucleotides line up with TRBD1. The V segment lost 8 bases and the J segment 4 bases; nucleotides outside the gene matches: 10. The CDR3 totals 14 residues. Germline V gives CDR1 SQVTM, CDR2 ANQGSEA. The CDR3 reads CSFRDRVESDTQYF. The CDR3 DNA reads TGCAGCTTCCGGGACAGGGTAGAGTCAGATACGCAGTATTTT.

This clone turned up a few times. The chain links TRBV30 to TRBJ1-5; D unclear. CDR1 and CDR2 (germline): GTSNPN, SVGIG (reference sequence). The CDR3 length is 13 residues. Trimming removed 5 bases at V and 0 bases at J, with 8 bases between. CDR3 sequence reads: CAWATRSNQPQHF. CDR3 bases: TGTGCCTGGGCGACCCGTAGCAATCAGCCCCAGCATTTT.

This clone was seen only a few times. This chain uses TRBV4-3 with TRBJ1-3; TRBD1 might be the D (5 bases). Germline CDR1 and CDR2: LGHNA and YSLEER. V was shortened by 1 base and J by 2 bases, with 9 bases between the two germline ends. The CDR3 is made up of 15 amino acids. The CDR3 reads CASSQAHRTGNTIYF. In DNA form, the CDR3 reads TGCGCCAGCAGCCAAGCCCACAGGACTGGAAACACCATATATTTT.

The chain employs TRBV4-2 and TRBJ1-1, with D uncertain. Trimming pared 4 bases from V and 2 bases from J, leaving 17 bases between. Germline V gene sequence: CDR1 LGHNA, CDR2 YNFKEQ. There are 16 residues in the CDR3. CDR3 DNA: TGTGCCAGCAGCCCCGGCCCTTGGGAGAGTAACACTGAAGCTTTCTTT. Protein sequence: CASSPGPWESNTEAFF.

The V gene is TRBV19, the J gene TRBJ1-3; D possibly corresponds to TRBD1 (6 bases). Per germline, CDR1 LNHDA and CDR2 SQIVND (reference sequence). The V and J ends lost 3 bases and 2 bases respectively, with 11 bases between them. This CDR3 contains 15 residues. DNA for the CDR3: TGTGCCAGTAGTATTTCCAGGGGTGCTGGAAACACCATATATTTT. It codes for CASSISRGAGNTIYF. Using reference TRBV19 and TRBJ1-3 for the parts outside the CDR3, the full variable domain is DGGITQSPKYLFRKEGQNVTLSCEQNLNHDAMYWYRQDPGQGLRLIYYSQIVNDFQKGDIAEGYSVSREKKESFPLTVTSAQKNPTAFYLCASSISRGAGNTIYFGEGSWLTVV.

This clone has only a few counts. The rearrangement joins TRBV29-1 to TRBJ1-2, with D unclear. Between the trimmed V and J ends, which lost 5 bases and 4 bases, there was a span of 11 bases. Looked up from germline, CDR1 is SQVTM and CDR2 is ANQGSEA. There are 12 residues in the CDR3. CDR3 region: CSVSRGAYGYTF. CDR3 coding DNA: TGCAGCGTTTCGCGGGGTGCCTATGGCTACACCTTC.

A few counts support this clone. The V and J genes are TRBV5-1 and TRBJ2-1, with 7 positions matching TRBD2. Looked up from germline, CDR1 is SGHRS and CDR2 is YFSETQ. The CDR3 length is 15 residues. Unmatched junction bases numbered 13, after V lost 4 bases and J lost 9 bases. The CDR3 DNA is TGCGCCAGCAGCCCCGCTAGCGGAAGCTTGTCTGAGCAGTTCTTC. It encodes CASSPASGSLSEQFF.

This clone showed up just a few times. Here the CDR3 DNA reads TGTGCCTGGAGGAGGGGAGGCGAGCAGTACTTC. Protein: CAWRRGGEQYF. V gene TRBV30 combines with J gene TRBJ2-7; D may be TRBD2 (6 bases). Trimming took off 3 bases at V and 6 bases at J, with 9 bases between the two ends. Germline CDR1 GTSNPN, CDR2 SVGIG (reference sequence). The CDR3 covers 11 residues.

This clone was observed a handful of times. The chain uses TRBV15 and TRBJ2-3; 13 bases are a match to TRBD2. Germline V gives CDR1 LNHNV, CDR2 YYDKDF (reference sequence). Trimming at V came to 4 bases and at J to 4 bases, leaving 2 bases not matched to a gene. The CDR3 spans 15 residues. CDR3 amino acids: CATSTGLAGADTQYF. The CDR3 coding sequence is TGTGCCACCAGCACCGGACTAGCGGGAGCAGATACGCAGTATTTT.